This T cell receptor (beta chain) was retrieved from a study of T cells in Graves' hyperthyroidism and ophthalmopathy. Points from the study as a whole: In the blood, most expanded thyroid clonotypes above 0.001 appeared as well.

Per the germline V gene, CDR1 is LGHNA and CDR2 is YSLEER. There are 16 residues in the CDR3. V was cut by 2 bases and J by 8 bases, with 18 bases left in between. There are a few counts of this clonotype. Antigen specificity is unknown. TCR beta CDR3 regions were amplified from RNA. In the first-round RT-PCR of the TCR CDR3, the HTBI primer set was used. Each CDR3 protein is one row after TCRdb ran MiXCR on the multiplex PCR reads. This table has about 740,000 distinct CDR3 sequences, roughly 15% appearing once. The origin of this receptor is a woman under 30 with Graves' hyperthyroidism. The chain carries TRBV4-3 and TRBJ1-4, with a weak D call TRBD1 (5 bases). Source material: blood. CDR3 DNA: TGCGCCAGCAGCCAATGGGACCCGGACCCGGGAGAAAAACTGTTTTTT. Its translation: CASSQWDPDPGEKLFF.